A single sample gave rise to the 19 T cell receptor beta chains below, sequenced in a study of long-term antiretroviral therapy in people with HIV. Run at survey level, the immunoSEQ assay was version v3.0. The assay was immunoSEQ multiplex PCR, and TCRdb's table has in-frame clones only and misses some. The sample contains over 30,000 clones, about 76% of which appear only once. The sample in question was unsorted PBMCs, obtained 1.9 years after starting antiretroviral therapy. The receptors come from a man younger than 35 with HIV.

CDR3: CASKEGAYNEQFF. The CDR3 bases are TGTGCAAGTAAGGAGGGCGCCTACAATGAGCAGTTCTTC. The rearrangement joins TRBV27 to TRBJ2-1, with D tentatively TRBD2 (6 bases). The V gene's germline CDR1 is MNHEY and CDR2 SMNVEV (reference sequence). CDR3 size: 13 residues.

The rearrangement uses TRBV19 and TRBJ2-5; TRBD2 aligns across 7 bases. The CDR3 has 15 amino acids. The V and J ends lost 4 bases and 5 bases, in that order; junction bases with no gene match: 10. The germline V gene encodes CDR1 LNHDA and CDR2 SQIVND (reference sequence). The CDR3 region has the DNA TGTGCCAGTAGTAGAGGACTAGAAGGGCGGGAGACCCAGTACTTC. This sequence encodes CASSRGLEGRETQYF.

The V and J genes are TRBV6-1 and TRBJ2-7; 8 bases fit TRBD1. The ends lost 0 bases at V and 1 base at J; junction bases unmatched: 2. The CDR3 has 15 amino acids. Germline V gives CDR1 MNHNS, CDR2 SASEGT. CDR3 in DNA: TGTGCCAGCAGTGAAGCTCAGGGGGCGTCCTACGAGCAGTACTTC. Its protein is CASSEAQGASYEQYF.

This chain uses TRBV6-6 with TRBJ1-2; D is unresolved. This CDR3 region has 11 residues. Germline-derived CDR1 and CDR2 are MNHNY and SVGAGI (reference sequence). The ends were cut back, 4 bases at V and 8 bases at J, with 8 bases in the middle. As DNA, the CDR3 is TGTGCCAGCAGTTCATTAAGCGGCTACACCTTC. Its translation: CASSSLSGYTF.

The rearrangement uses TRBV10-2 and TRBJ1-1; no clear D. The germline CDR1 and CDR2 sequences are WSHSY and SAAADI. V lost 3 bases, J lost 1 base, and 6 bases lay in between. This CDR3 region has 13 residues. The CDR3 protein is CASSDPQNTEAFF. Here the CDR3 DNA reads TGCGCCAGCAGTGACCCCCAGAACACTGAAGCTTTCTTT.

The genes are TRBV29-1 and TRBJ1-1; D may be TRBD1 (6 bases). This CDR3 contains 14 residues. Trimming removed 7 bases from V and 4 bases from J, with 19 bases in between. Germline loops: CDR1 SQVTM, CDR2 ANQGSEA. The CDR3 sequence: CSAITGGGSTEAFF. The CDR3 bases are TGCAGCGCCATCACGGGGGGGGGCTCCACTGAAGCTTTCTTT.

This chain uses TRBV9 with TRBJ2-2, with TRBD2 matching over 8 bases. Germline loops: CDR1 SGDLS, CDR2 YYNGEE. V lost 0 bases and J lost 1; bases outside the gene matches: 2. The CDR3 contains 16 residues. CDR3 in amino acids: CASSVGGGRNTGELFF. CDR3 in DNA: TGTGCCAGCAGCGTAGGCGGGGGGCGGAACACCGGGGAGCTGTTTTTT.

The rearrangement uses TRBV7-8 and TRBJ1-5; 9 nucleotides match TRBD1. Germline-derived CDR1 and CDR2 are SGHVS and FQNEAQ. V gave up 2 bases and J gave up 3 bases; unmatched junction bases: 5. The CDR3 has 16 amino acids. The CDR3 is CASSLTGTGINQPQHF. The DNA for the CDR3 is TGTGCCAGCAGCTTAACTGGGACAGGGATCAATCAGCCCCAGCATTTT. The entire variable domain, with the rest obtained from reference TRBV7-8 and TRBJ1-5, is as follows: GAGVSQSPRYKVAKRGQDVALRCDPISGHVSLFWYQQALGQGPEFLTYFQNEAQLDKSGLPSDRFFAERPEGSVSTLKIQRTQQEDSAVYLCASSLTGTGINQPQHFGDGTRLSIL.

The V and J genes are TRBV29-1 and TRBJ2-1, with D possibly matching TRBD1 (6 bases). The V end lost 6 bases, the J end lost 4 bases, and 22 bases lay between the germline ends. The CDR3 loop spans 16 amino acids. Germline V gene lookup returns CDR1 SQVTM and CDR2 ANQGSEA. The CDR3 DNA reads TGCAGCGTCAGCGGAGTTGGGGGTACAGGGTACAATGAGCAGTTCTTC. It yields the protein CSVSGVGGTGYNEQFF.

The V call is TRBV7-5, the J call TRBJ1-3; the D call in the table, TRBD1, was not verified against the DNA. TRBV7-5 is a pseudogene. This CDR3 is 15 amino acids long. CDR3 coding DNA: TGTGCCAGAAGACGACAGGGTTTAGGAGGAAACACCATATATTTT. It is translated as CARRRQGLGGNTIYF.

This chain connects TRBV10-3 to TRBJ1-2, with 7 bases lining up with TRBD1. Germline V lookup: CDR1 ENHRY, CDR2 SYGVKD. J lost 5 bases, V lost 3 bases, and 3 bases had no gene match. The CDR3 spans 13 residues. This CDR3 is CAISDEQGYGYTF. CDR3 coding DNA: TGTGCCATCAGTGACGAACAGGGGTATGGCTACACCTTC.

The chain carries TRBV7-2 and TRBJ2-5; 8 bases line up with TRBD2. Germline CDR1 SGHTA, CDR2 FQGNSA. The trim removed 1 base at V and 2 bases at J, leaving 9 bases unmatched. The CDR3 covers 17 residues. The CDR3, as DNA: TGTGCCAGCAGCTTAGTACGGTCTAGCGGGTCACAAGAGACCCAGTACTTC. This codes for CASSLVRSSGSQETQYF.

This chain links TRBV6-5 with TRBJ2-3, with unresolved D. Trimming left V 6 bases short and J 2 bases short, with 15 bases between. Germline-derived CDR1 and CDR2 are MNHEY and SVGAGI. This CDR3 is 15 amino acids long. The CDR3 is CASSNPPRDTDTQYF. DNA of the CDR3: TGTGCCAGCAGCAACCCTCCTAGGGACACAGATACGCAGTATTTT.

The chain is built from TRBV5-1 and TRBJ2-3, with TRBD2 as a possible D gene (5 bases). Germline V gives CDR1 SGHRS, CDR2 YFSETQ. The ends were cut back, 0 bases at V and 3 bases at J, with 8 bases in the middle. The CDR3 length is 14 residues. The CDR3 DNA sequence: TGCGCCAGCAGCTTGGGGGAGTTTACAGATACGCAGTATTTT. Its protein is CASSLGEFTDTQYF.

The chain combines TRBV11-2 with TRBJ2-1; D not certain. CDR1 SGHAT and CDR2 FQNNGV come from the germline V gene. The CDR3 is 13 residues long. Trimming left V 5 bases short and J 6 bases short, with 11 bases between. CDR3 region: CASSPHVANEQFF. CDR3 nucleotide sequence: TGTGCCAGCAGCCCGCATGTGGCCAATGAGCAGTTCTTC. The entire variable domain, with the rest obtained from reference TRBV11-2 and TRBJ2-1, is as follows: EAGVAQSPRYKIIEKRQSVAFWCNPISGHATLYWYQQILGQGPKLLIQFQNNGVVDDSQLPKDRFSAERLKGVDSTLKIQPAKLEDSAVYLCASSPHVANEQFFGPGTRLTVL.

The chain carries TRBV29-1 and TRBJ1-2; 7 bases are a match to TRBD1. The V and J ends lost 6 bases and 0 bases, in that order; junction bases with no gene match: 4. This CDR3 region has 13 residues. Looked up from germline, CDR1 is SQVTM and CDR2 is ANQGSEA. Written as DNA, the CDR3 is TGCAGCGTCTCCGGGACAGCTAACTATGGCTACACCTTC. Encoded protein: CSVSGTANYGYTF.

A few counts support this clone. The rearrangement joins TRBV6-1 to TRBJ1-1; weak D call: TRBD1 (5 bases). CDR1 is MNHNS and CDR2 is SASEGT in the germline V gene. This CDR3 has 14 amino acids. V was trimmed by 5 bases and J by 1 base, leaving 11 bases between them. CDR3 in DNA: TGTGCCAGCAGTATTGGAACAGGGAACACTGAAGCTTTCTTT. Protein sequence: CASSIGTGNTEAFF.

The chain couples TRBV5-1 to TRBJ2-6; 8 bases agree with TRBD1. Germline CDR1 reads SGHRS; CDR2 reads YFSETQ. The CDR3 has 14 amino acids. V trimming: 6 bases; J trimming: 3 bases; junction bases outside the gene matches: 2. Here the CDR3 DNA reads TGCGCCAGCATGGGGACAGGTGGGGCCAACGTCCTGACTTTC. Amino acid sequence: CASMGTGGANVLTF.

V usage is TRBV6-1 and J usage is TRBJ1-5; 7 bases agree with TRBD1. Germline V gives CDR1 MNHNS, CDR2 SASEGT. The CDR3 is made up of 15 amino acids. Germline trimming cut 7 bases from V and 6 bases from J; bases unmatched to any gene: 12. CDR3 residues: CASTRTGNMVQPQHF. CDR3 nucleotide sequence: TGTGCCAGCACGAGGACAGGTAATATGGTTCAGCCCCAGCATTTT.